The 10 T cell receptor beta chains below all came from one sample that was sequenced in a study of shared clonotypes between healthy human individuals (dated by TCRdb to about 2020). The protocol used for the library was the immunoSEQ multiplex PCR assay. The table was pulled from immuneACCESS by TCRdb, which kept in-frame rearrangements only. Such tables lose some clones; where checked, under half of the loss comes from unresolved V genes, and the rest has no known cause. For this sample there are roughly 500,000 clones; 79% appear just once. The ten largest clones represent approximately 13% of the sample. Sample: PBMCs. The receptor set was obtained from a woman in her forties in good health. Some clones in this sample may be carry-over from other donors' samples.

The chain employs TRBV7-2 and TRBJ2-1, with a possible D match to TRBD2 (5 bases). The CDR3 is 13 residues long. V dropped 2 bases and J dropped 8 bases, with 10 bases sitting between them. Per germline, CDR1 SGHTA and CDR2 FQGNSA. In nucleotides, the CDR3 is TGTGCCAGCAGCTTACCTAATAGCGATGAGCAGTTCTTC. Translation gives CASSLPNSDEQFF.

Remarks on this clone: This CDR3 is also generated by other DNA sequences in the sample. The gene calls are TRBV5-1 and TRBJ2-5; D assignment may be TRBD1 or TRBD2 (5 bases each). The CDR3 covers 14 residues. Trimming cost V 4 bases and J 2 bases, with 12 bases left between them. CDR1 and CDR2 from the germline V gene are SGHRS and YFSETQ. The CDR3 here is CASSVGTAQETQYF. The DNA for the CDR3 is TGCGCCAGCAGCGTAGGGACCGCGCAAGAGACCCAGTACTTC.

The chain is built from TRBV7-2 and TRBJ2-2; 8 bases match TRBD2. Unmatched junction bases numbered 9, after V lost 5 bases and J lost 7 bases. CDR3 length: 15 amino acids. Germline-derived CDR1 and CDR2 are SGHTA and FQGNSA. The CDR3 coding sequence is TGTGCCAGCAGCCAGCCCCCGGGACTAGGCGGGGAGCTGTTTTTT. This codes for CASSQPPGLGGELFF.

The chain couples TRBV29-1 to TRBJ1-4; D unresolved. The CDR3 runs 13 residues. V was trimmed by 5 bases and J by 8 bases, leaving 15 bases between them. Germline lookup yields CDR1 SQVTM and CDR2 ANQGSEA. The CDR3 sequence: CSVFTQPWEKLFF. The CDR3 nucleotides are TGCAGCGTTTTCACCCAACCTTGGGAAAAACTGTTTTTT.

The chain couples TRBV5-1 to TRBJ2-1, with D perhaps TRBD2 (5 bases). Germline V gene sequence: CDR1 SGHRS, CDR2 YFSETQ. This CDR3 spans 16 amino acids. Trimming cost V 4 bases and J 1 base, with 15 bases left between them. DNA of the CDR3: TGCGCCAGCAGCCGGACCTCCCGCGGGTCCTACAATGAGCAGTTCTTC. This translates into CASSRTSRGSYNEQFF.

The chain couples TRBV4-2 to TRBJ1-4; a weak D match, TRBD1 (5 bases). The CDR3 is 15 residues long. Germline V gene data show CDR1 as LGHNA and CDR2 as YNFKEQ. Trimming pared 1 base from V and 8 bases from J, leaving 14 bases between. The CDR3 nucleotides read TGTGCCAGCAGCCAAGTCGGGACCCCGGGGGAAAAACTGTTTTTT. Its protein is CASSQVGTPGEKLFF.

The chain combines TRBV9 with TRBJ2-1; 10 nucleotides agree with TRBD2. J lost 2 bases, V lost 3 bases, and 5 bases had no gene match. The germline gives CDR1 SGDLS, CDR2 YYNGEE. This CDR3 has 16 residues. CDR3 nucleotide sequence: TGTGCCAGCAGCGCTAGCGGGGGAAGCCCCTACAATGAGCAGTTCTTC. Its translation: CASSASGGSPYNEQFF. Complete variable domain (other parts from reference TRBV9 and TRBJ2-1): DSGVTQTPKHLITATGQRVTLRCSPRSGDLSVYWYQQSLDQGLQFLIQYYNGEERAKGNILERFSAQQFPDLHSELNLSSLELGDSALYFCASSASGGSPYNEQFFGPGTRLTVL.

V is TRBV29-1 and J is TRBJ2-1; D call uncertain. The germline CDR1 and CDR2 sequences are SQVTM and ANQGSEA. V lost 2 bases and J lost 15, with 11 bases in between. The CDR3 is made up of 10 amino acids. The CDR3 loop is CSVEKASLFF. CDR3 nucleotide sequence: TGCAGCGTTGAAAAGGCCTCCCTGTTCTTC.

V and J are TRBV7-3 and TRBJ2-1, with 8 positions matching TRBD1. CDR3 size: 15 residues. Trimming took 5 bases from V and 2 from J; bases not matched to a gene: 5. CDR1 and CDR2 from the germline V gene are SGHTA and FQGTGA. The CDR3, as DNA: TGTGCCAGCAGCCTGGACAGGGTTCCCTACAATGAGCAGTTCTTC. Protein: CASSLDRVPYNEQFF.

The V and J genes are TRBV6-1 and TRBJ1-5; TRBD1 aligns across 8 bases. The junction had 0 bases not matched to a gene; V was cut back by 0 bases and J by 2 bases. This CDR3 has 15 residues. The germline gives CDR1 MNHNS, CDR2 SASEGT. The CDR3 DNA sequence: TGTGCCAGCAGTGAAGCGACAGGGGGCAATCAGCCCCAGCATTTT. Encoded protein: CASSEATGGNQPQHF.